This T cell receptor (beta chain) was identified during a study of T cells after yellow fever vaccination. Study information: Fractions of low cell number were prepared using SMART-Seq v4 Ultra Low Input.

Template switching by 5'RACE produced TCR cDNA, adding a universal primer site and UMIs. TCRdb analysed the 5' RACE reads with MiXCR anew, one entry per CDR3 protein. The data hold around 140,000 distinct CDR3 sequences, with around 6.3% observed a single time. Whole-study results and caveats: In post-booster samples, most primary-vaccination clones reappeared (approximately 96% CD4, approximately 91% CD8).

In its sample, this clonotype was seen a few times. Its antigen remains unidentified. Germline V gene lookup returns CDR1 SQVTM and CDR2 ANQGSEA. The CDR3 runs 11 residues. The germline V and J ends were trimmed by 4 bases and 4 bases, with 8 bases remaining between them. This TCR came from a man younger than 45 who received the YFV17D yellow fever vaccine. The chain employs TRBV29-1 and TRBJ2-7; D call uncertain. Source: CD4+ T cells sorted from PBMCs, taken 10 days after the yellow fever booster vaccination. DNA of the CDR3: TGCAGCGTTGGAGAGATTTACGAGCAGTACTTC. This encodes CSVGEIYEQYF.